This T cell receptor (beta chain) was sequenced during a study of patients and donors after allogeneic stem cell transplantation. TCRdb used MiXCR to reprocess the RT-PCR reads, holding one entry per CDR3 protein. The repertoire includes hundreds of thousands of distinct CDR3 sequences, 11% to 15% of them detected once, and roughly 11% sits in the top ten. This clonotype has more than one count but fewer than ten. The germline V and J ends were trimmed by 5 bases and 0 bases, with 14 bases remaining between them. The CDR3 covers 15 residues. Germline lookup yields CDR1 LGHDT and CDR2 YNNKEL (reference sequence).

This clonotype was obtained from a human donor who was either an allogeneic HSCT recipient or a stem cell or donor lymphocyte infusion donor (not recorded which). It is not recorded whose cells these are; they may come from a transplant donor. This sequence joins TRBV3-1 and TRBJ2-7; no clear D gene. The sequenced sample was blood, either unsorted or a sorted T cell fraction (not recorded which). DNA for the CDR3: TGTGCCAGCAGCGAAGGACGCCGGAGCTCCTACGAGCAGTACTTC. Translation gives CASSEGRRSSYEQYF.